A single sample is the source of the 9 T cell receptor beta chains below, sequenced in a study of blood T cell repertoires in COVID-19. Sequencing was performed with immunoSEQ multiplex PCR; in TCRdb, only in-frame clones are kept and a portion is missing. This repertoire shows more than 70,000 clones, more than 75% found once; its top ten account for approximately 30%. The specimen sequenced was peripheral blood. Every receptor here comes from a human donor in a cohort sampled during active COVID-19.

The V and J genes are TRBV7-3 and TRBJ2-2, with D uncertain. Germline assignment: CDR1 SGHTA and CDR2 FQGTGA. This CDR3 region has 13 residues. Trimming took off 4 bases at V and 4 bases at J, with 7 bases between the two ends. The CDR3 DNA follows: TGTGCCAGCAGCTCCACTGGCACCGGGGAGCTGTTTTTT. Its translation is CASSSTGTGELFF.

This chain joins TRBV5-1 and TRBJ2-2; a weak D match, TRBD1 (6 bases). Germline CDR1 reads SGHRS; CDR2 reads YFSETQ. This CDR3 spans 15 amino acids. V was trimmed by 0 bases and J by 4 bases, leaving 10 bases between them. The CDR3 here is CASSLGTGFTGELFF. The CDR3 DNA follows: TGCGCCAGCAGCTTGGGTACAGGGTTCACCGGGGAGCTGTTTTTT.

The J gene is TRBJ1-1, the V gene TRBV6-1; 7 positions match TRBD1. This CDR3 has 14 amino acids. Per germline, CDR1 MNHNS and CDR2 SASEGT. With V trimmed by 1 base and J by 4 bases, 3 bases remained unmatched. Here the CDR3 reads CASSEEGGLTEAFF. In nucleotides, the CDR3 is TGTGCCAGCAGTGAAGAAGGGGGCCTCACTGAAGCTTTCTTT.

V is TRBV18 and J is TRBJ2-5; unclear D gene. V lost 2 bases, J lost 1 base, and 5 bases lay in between. Germline CDR1 and CDR2: KGHSH and LQKENI. The CDR3 is 13 residues long. The CDR3 is CASSPSPQETQYF. In DNA, the CDR3 is TGTGCCAGCTCACCAAGCCCCCAAGAGACCCAGTACTTC.

The chain joins TRBV4-2 to TRBJ2-2; a weak D match, TRBD2 (5 bases). This CDR3 has 17 residues. V was shortened by 3 bases and J by 0 bases, with 14 bases between the two germline ends. Germline loops: CDR1 LGHNA, CDR2 YNFKEQ. CDR3 loop: CASSQKPGNSNTGELFF. The CDR3 DNA is TGTGCCAGCAGCCAGAAACCGGGAAACTCGAACACCGGGGAGCTGTTTTTT.

The V call is TRBV2, the J call TRBJ2-1; perhaps TRBD2 as D (7 bases). Germline V lookup: CDR1 SNHLY, CDR2 FYNNEI. The V end lost 6 bases, the J end lost 5 bases, and 23 bases lay between the germline ends. The CDR3 has 17 residues. CDR3 amino acids: CASSWFRSGGQNNEQFF. CDR3 DNA sequence: TGTGCCAGCAGCTGGTTCCGCTCGGGGGGCCAGAACAATGAGCAGTTCTTC.

The V gene is TRBV24-1, the J gene TRBJ1-2, with a tentative D call TRBD1 (6 bases). This CDR3 is 13 amino acids long. The germline gives CDR1 KGHDR, CDR2 SFDVKD. Deletions cut 4 bases from V and 4 bases from J, with 9 bases between. DNA for the CDR3: TGTGCCACCAGTGAAGGGACACTCTATGGCTACACCTTC. Protein sequence: CATSEGTLYGYTF.

The V and J genes are TRBV3-1 (or the pseudogene TRBV3-2) and TRBJ2-3; 8 bases match TRBD1. The germline V gene has CDR1 LGHDT and CDR2 YNNKEL (reference sequence). J gave up 1 base and V 4 bases, and 10 bases lay outside the gene matches. The CDR3 is 17 residues long. The CDR3 DNA reads as TGTGCCAGCAGCCCCGTTAGGACAGGGTTTGGCACAGATACGCAGTATTTT. This codes for CASSPVRTGFGTDTQYF.

In its sample, this clone was seen once. The rearrangement uses TRBV7-2 and TRBJ1-4; TRBD1 might be the D (6 bases). The CDR3 is 13 amino acids. Trimming shortened V by 2 bases and J by 8 bases, and 9 bases separated the two germline ends. Germline V CDR1 and CDR2: SGHTA, FQGNSA. The CDR3 DNA sequence: TGTGCCAGCAGCTTACAGGGGAAAGAAAAACTGTTTTTT. This codes for CASSLQGKEKLFF.